The 16 T cell receptor beta chains reported below all come from one sample, sequenced in a study of T cell responses to AZD1222 COVID-19 vaccine. Clones were sequenced by immunoSEQ multiplex PCR, and TCRdb holds only the in-frame ones, with some missing. The repertoire consists of about 130,000 clones, with about 88% occurring once and the leading ten covering about 9.5%. The sample here was peripheral blood, taken 28 days after the second AZD1222 dose. These receptors were collected from an adult who received the AZD1222 COVID-19 vaccine.

The V call is TRBV4-2, the J call TRBJ2-7; D perhaps matches TRBD1 (6 bases). Germline V CDR1 and CDR2: LGHNA, YNFKEQ. This CDR3 has 15 residues. Trimming took off 0 bases at V and 4 bases at J, with 13 bases between the two ends. CDR3 DNA: TGTGCCAGCAGCCAAGATCCGGGACACAAATACGAGCAGTACTTC. Its protein product is CASSQDPGHKYEQYF.

This chain connects TRBV5-4 to TRBJ1-2; 7 nucleotides agree with TRBD1. After removal of 3 bases from V and 4 bases from J, the junction contained 3 bases not matched to a gene. This CDR3 is built from 13 residues. The germline gives CDR1 SGHNT, CDR2 YYREEE (reference sequence). Here the CDR3 reads CASSSGQAYGYTF. In DNA form, the CDR3 reads TGTGCCAGCAGCTCCGGACAGGCCTATGGCTACACCTTC.

The chain is built from TRBV4-1 and TRBJ2-3, with D possibly matching TRBD2 (6 bases). The length of the CDR3 is 16 residues. Germline V CDR1 and CDR2: MGHRA, YSYEKL. Deletions cut 1 base from V and 0 bases from J, with 11 bases between. CDR3 sequence reads: CASSQGNSGSTDTQYF. The CDR3 DNA follows: TGCGCCAGCAGCCAAGGAAATAGCGGAAGCACAGATACGCAGTATTTT.

J is TRBJ1-2 and V is TRBV9, with D hard to call. This CDR3 is built from 13 residues. Trimming pared 0 bases from V and 7 bases from J, leaving 10 bases between. The germline CDR1 and CDR2 sequences are SGDLS and YYNGEE. In DNA, the CDR3 is TGTGCCAGCAGCGTAGCCGGGCCGCGTGGCTACACCTTC. Its protein is CASSVAGPRGYTF.

This clone was seen just once. V and J are TRBV19 and TRBJ1-5, with 9 bases that match TRBD1. Trimming took 5 bases from V and 3 from J; bases not matched to a gene: 5. Germline-derived CDR1 and CDR2 are LNHDA and SQIVND (reference sequence). This CDR3 has 15 amino acids. Here the CDR3 DNA reads TGTGCCAGTAGTCCGGGGACAGGGTACAATCAGCCCCAGCATTTT. Its protein is CASSPGTGYNQPQHF.

The chain joins TRBV3-1 (or the pseudogene TRBV3-2) to TRBJ2-2, with D possibly matching TRBD2 (6 bases). Looked up from germline, CDR1 is LGHDT and CDR2 is YNNKEL (reference sequence). Trimming left V 2 bases short and J 5 bases short, with 12 bases between. The CDR3 contains 15 residues. For the CDR3, the DNA is TGTGCCAGCAGCCAAAGACTAGGCGGGACCGGGGAGCTGTTTTTT. It translates to CASSQRLGGTGELFF.

The rearrangement uses TRBV20-1 and TRBJ1-2; 7 bases map to TRBD1. The CDR3 sequence is 13 residues long. The V and J ends lost 3 bases and 3 bases, in that order; junction bases with no gene match: 4. Germline lookup yields CDR1 DFQATT and CDR2 SNEGSKA (reference sequence). CDR3 protein: CSASSDRHYGYTF. As DNA, the CDR3 is TGCAGTGCTAGTTCGGACAGGCACTATGGCTACACCTTC.

This chain links TRBV6-2 or TRBV6-3 with TRBJ1-5, with TRBD1 identical over 8 bases. Per the germline V gene, CDR1 is MNHEY and CDR2 is SVGEGT. Trimming cost V 5 bases and J 6 bases; bases outside gene matches: 9. This CDR3 has 15 residues. The CDR3 spells CASSTPSGGGQPQHF. The CDR3 DNA reads TGTGCCAGCAGTACACCCTCAGGGGGCGGTCAGCCCCAGCATTTT.

The rearrangement links TRBV29-1 to TRBJ2-1; possibly TRBD2 for D (6 bases). Germline assignment: CDR1 SQVTM and CDR2 ANQGSEA. V dropped 5 bases and J dropped 7 bases, with 15 bases sitting between them. The CDR3 is 13 residues long. The CDR3: CSVKSSAGNEQFF. CDR3 in DNA: TGCAGCGTTAAAAGTTCGGCGGGGAATGAGCAGTTCTTC.

The V and J genes are TRBV10-1 and TRBJ2-3; 15 bases agree with TRBD2. CDR1 and CDR2 (germline): WNHNN, SYGVQD (reference sequence). After removal of 5 bases from V and 11 bases from J, the junction contained 8 bases not matched to a gene. This CDR3 has 15 amino acids. The CDR3 bases are TGCGCCAGCAGTACCGGGACTAGCGGGGGGTTGATGCAGTATTTT. Translated: CASSTGTSGGLMQYF.

The chain recombines TRBV3-1 (or the pseudogene TRBV3-2) with TRBJ2-1; TRBD2 agrees at 8 bases. The junction had 12 bases not matched to a gene; V was cut back by 3 bases and J by 5 bases. The CDR3 has 17 amino acids. Germline-derived CDR1 and CDR2 are LGHDT and YNNKEL (reference sequence). The CDR3 reads CASSHEVSGIGNNEQFF. CDR3 DNA: TGTGCCAGCAGCCACGAGGTTAGCGGGATAGGGAACAATGAGCAGTTCTTC.

The chain is built from TRBV19 and TRBJ2-3, with 10 bases that match TRBD1. The CDR3 sequence is 14 residues long. The V gene's germline CDR1 is LNHDA and CDR2 SQIVND (reference sequence). J gave up 6 bases and V 3 bases, and 3 bases lay outside the gene matches. In DNA form, the CDR3 reads TGTGCCAGTAGTATGGGACAGGGGTTGGATACGCAGTATTTT. As protein: CASSMGQGLDTQYF.

The rearrangement joins TRBV28 to TRBJ2-2, with 8 bases fitting TRBD1. Trimming removed 6 bases from V and 2 bases from J; junction bases left unmatched: 8. Germline values: CDR1 MDHEN, CDR2 SYDVKM. CDR3 length: 16 amino acids. CDR3 DNA sequence: TGTGCCAGCAGAATTTCAGGACAGGGAAACACCGGGGAGCTGTTTTTT. This translates into CASRISGQGNTGELFF.

The J gene is TRBJ1-5, the V gene TRBV19; 7 positions match TRBD1. The CDR3 extends over 17 amino acids. V trimming: 3 bases; J trimming: 0 bases; junction bases outside the gene matches: 8. CDR1 is LNHDA, CDR2 SQIVND, per germline (reference sequence). The CDR3 DNA reads as TGTGCCAGTAGTATCAAACGAGGGACAGCTAGCAATCAGCCCCAGCATTTT. Amino acids: CASSIKRGTASNQPQHF.

This chain uses TRBV20-1 with TRBJ2-1; D perhaps matches TRBD2 (6 bases). The CDR3 has 16 residues. Germline CDR1 and CDR2: DFQATT and SNEGSKA (reference sequence). The germline V and J ends were trimmed by 3 bases and 1 base, with 16 bases remaining between them. The CDR3 reads CSASLVGGGSYNEQFF. In DNA form, the CDR3 reads TGCAGTGCTAGTCTGGTGGGGGGTGGTTCCTACAATGAGCAGTTCTTC.

V usage is TRBV14 and J usage is TRBJ1-4, with unresolved D. The CDR3 sequence is 16 residues long. The ends were cut back, 1 base at V and 5 bases at J, with 14 bases in the middle. Germline V gene data show CDR1 as SGHDN and CDR2 as FVKESK. The DNA for the CDR3 is TGTGCCAGCAGCCAAGGGATAGGCAGCAGGAATGAAAAACTGTTTTTT. Amino acid sequence: CASSQGIGSRNEKLFF.